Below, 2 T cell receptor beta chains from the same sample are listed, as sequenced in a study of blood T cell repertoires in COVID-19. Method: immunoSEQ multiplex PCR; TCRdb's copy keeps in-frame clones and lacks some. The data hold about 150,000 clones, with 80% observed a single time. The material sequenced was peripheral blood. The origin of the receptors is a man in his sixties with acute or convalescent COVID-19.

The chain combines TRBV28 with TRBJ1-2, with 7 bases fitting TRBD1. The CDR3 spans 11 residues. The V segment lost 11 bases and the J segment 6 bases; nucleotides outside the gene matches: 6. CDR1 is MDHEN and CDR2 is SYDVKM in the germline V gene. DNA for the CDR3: TGTGCCGTACCCAGGGGGAATGGCTACACCTTC. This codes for CAVPRGNGYTF.

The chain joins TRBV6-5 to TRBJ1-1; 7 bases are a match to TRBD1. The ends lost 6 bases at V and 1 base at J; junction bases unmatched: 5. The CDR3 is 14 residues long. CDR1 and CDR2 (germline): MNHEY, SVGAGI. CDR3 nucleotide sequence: TGTGCCAGCAGGTGGGGACAGTCGAACACTGAAGCTTTCTTT. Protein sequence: CASRWGQSNTEAFF.